The clone carrying this T cell receptor beta chain was counted only a few times. The antigen remains undetermined. The assay was immunoSEQ multiplex PCR, and TCRdb's table has in-frame clones only and misses some. The data show 10,000 or so clones, roughly 70% seen once. This entry comes from a study of PD-1 blockade in classical Hodgkin lymphoma. About the study: Administration of nivolumab to patients was at 3 mg/kg intravenously every 2 weeks.

Documented time point: cycle 4 day 1 (C4D1), after 6 weeks of nivolumab. Every patient had relapsed following autologous stem cell transplantation, and cohorts differed in brentuximab vedotin exposure. Thawed PBMCs underwent magnetic negative selection to obtain purified CD8+ T cells. Study-wide results and caveats: Newly diagnosed patients and complete responders had comparable diversity at baseline. It was reported that newly diagnosed patients had less baseline TCR diversity than healthy donors.

Germline assignment: CDR1 MGHRA and CDR2 YSYEKL. There are 15 residues in the CDR3. V lost 4 bases to trimming and J lost 2 bases, with 12 bases between them. The TCR was taken from a human donor with classical Hodgkin lymphoma. The sample in question was CD8+ T cells from blood, obtained before the fourth cycle of nivolumab. The V call is TRBV4-1, the J call TRBJ1-5; TRBD1 might be the D (5 bases). CDR3 bases: TGCGCCAGCAGCCCCCCAGGGTCGGGCAATCAGCCCCAGCATTTT. Its translation: CASSPPGSGNQPQHF.